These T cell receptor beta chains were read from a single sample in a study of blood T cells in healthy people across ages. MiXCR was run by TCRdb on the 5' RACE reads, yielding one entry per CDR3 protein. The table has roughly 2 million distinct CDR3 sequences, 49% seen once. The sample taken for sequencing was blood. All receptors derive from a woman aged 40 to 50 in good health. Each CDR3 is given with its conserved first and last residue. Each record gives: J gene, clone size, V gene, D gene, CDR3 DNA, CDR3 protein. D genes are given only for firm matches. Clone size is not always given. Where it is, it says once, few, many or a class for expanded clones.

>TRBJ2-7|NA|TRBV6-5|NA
TGTGCCAGCAGTTACTCTGGGAGGTCTTCCGAGCAGTACTTC
CASSYSGRSSEQYF
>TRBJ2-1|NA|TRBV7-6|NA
TGTGCCAGCAGCCTGTTTGACGGGGGGCTTGGGTTCTTC
CASSLFDGGLGFF
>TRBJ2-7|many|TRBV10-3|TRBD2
TGTGCCATCAGGGCTAGCGGGGGTAGCTACGAGCAGTACTTC
CAIRASGGSYEQYF
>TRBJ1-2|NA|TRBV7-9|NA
TGTGCCAGCAGCGGGCGGGAGGATTCGGGCTATGGCTACACCTTC
CASSGREDSGYGYTF
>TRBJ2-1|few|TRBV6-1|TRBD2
TGTGCCAGCGGGGGGGTGATTGAGCAGTTCTTC
CASGGVIEQFF
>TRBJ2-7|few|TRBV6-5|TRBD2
TGTGCCAGCACCAAGGCCAGCGGGGGCTACGAGCAGTACTTC
CASTKASGGYEQYF
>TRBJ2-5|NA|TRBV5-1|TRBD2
TGCGCCAGCAGCTTGGGACTAGCGCACAATGAGCAGTACTTC
CASSLGLAHNEQYF
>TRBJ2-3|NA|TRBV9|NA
TGTGCCAGCAGCTCCTCCGCGACCTACACGCAGTATTTT
CASSSSATYTQYF
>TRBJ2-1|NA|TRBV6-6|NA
TGTGCCAGCAGGGGAAAAACGGGACACAGCGAGCAGTTCTTC
CASRGKTGHSEQFF
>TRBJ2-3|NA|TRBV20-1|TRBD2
TGCAGTGCTAGCGGGGGGGTGCAGGATACGCAGTATTTT
CSASGGVQDTQYF
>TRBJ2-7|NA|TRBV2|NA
TGTGCCAGCAGTGAGGAACTGACCTACGAGCAGTACTTC
CASSEELTYEQYF
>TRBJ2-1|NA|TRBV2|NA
TGTGCCAGCAGTGAAATTCTTTCAGGGTACAATGAGCAGTTCTTC
CASSEILSGYNEQFF
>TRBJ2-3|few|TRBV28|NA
TGTGCCAGCAGCCTCCCTTGGGACGGTACGCAGTATTTT
CASSLPWDGTQYF
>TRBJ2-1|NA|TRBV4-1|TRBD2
TGCGCCAGCAGCCAACAAGCGGGGGGCTTAGGGAATGAGCAGTTCTTC
CASSQQAGGLGNEQFF
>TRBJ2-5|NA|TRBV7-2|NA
TGTGCCAGCAGCTTAGGCGGGACAGTCGTCCAAGAGACCCAGTACTTC
CASSLGGTVVQETQYF
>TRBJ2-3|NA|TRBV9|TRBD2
TGTGCCAGCAGCGTAGCTAGCGGGGCGACGCAGTATTTT
CASSVASGATQYF
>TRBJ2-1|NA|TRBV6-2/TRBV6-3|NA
TGTGCCAGCAGTCCCCTAAGGACCAATGAGCAGTTCTTC
CASSPLRTNEQFF
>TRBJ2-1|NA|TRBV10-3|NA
TGTGCCATCAGTGCGGCTAGTGGGTATTACAATGAGCAGTTCTTC
CAISAASGYYNEQFF
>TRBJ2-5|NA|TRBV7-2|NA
TGTGCCAGCAGCCGGGCCTTACGAACTAGGGGAGAGACCCAGTACTTC
CASSRALRTRGETQYF
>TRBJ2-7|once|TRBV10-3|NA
TGTGCCATCAGTGCCCAACAAGAGACTCAGTACTTC
CAISAQQETQYF
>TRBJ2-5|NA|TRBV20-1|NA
TGCAGTGCTGCCCACCTACAGGGACTAGAGACCCAGTACTTC
CSAAHLQGLETQYF
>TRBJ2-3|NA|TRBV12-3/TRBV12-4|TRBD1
TGTGCCAGCAGTTTGGGACAGGGGCTGAGGGGCACAGGTACGCAGTATTTT
CASSLGQGLRGTGTQYF
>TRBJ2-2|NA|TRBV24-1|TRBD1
TGTGCCACCAGTGTCGGACAGGGGGAGGGTCGCCGTCCCGGGGAGCTGTTTTTT
CATSVGQGEGRRPGELFF
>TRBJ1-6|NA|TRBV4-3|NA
TGCGCCAGCAGCCCCCGAAAGACAGGTTCACCCCTCCACTTT
CASSPRKTGSPLHF
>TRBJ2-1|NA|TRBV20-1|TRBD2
TGCAGTGCCACCCTACTAGCGGGATCTTACAATGAGCAGTTCTTC
CSATLLAGSYNEQFF
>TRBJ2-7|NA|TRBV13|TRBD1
TGTGCCAGCAGCTTAGGAGCCTTATTACAAGGGGGCCTTGGTCAGCAGTACTTC
CASSLGALLQGGLGQQYF
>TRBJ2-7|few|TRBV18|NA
TGTGCCAGCTCCCGCCGTGCCGACAGGTACGAGCAGTACTTC
CASSRRADRYEQYF
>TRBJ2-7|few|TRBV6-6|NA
TGTGCCAGCAGTTACTCGGGGGTAGGAAACGAGCAGTACTTC
CASSYSGVGNEQYF
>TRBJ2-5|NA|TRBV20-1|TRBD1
TGCAGTGCTAGAGGTCCGTCGCGGACAGGGGAAGAGACCCAGTACTTC
CSARGPSRTGEETQYF
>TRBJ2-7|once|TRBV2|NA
TGTGCCAGCAGTGCCGTCTTGATGAGCTCCTACAATGAGCAGTACTTC
CASSAVLMSSYNEQYF
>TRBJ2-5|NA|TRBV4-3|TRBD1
TGCGCCAGCAGCCAAGATTGGAGGGACAGGTCTCCGGAGACCCAGTACTTC
CASSQDWRDRSPETQYF
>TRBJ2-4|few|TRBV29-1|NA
TGCAGCGAGCTTGAGGGAAACATTCAGTACTTC
CSELEGNIQYF
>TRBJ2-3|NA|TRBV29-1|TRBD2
TGCAGCGGAGAGACTAGCGGGGGAACAGATACGCAGTATTTT
CSGETSGGTDTQYF
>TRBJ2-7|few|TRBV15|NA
TGTGCCACCAGCAGAGATACAGGCTACGAGCAGTACTTC
CATSRDTGYEQYF
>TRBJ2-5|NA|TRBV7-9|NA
TGTGCCAGCAGCTTAGTAACCAGCCGAGAGACCCAGTACTTC
CASSLVTSRETQYF
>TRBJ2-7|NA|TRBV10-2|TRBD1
TGCGCCAGCAAGCCGGGACAGGGAACTACCTACGAGCAGTACTTC
CASKPGQGTTYEQYF
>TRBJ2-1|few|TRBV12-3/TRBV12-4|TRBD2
TGTGCCAGCAGTGCGGGCGGGGGAATACTCGATGAGCAGTTCTTC
CASSAGGGILDEQFF
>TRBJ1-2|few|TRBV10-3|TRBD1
TGTGCCATCAGGGACCCGAACAGGGGAGAGAACTATGGCTACACCTTC
CAIRDPNRGENYGYTF
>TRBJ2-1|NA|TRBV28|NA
TGTGCCAGCAGTTTGCTCGGGACCGTCTACAATGAGCAGCTCTTC
CASSLLGTVYNEQLF
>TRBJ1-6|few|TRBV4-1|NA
TGCGCCAGCAGCCAAGGGACAGCCAGCTCCTATAATTCACCCCTCCACTTT
CASSQGTASSYNSPLHF
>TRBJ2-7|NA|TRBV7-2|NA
TGTGCCAGCAGCAACTCCCTCTACGAGCAGTACTTC
CASSNSLYEQYF
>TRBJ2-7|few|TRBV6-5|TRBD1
TGTGCCAGCAGGGGACAGCTTGAGGCGGCCTACGAGCAGTACTTC
CASRGQLEAAYEQYF